The clone carrying this T cell receptor beta chain showed up just a few times. Its antigen is unknown. With no exceptions, donors were healthy Caucasians. The data were taken from a study of identical twins. Findings of the study overall: Within cord blood, abundant beta clonotypes carried fewer insertions, but memory repertoires showed no such trend. The models gave estimates that fell short of the out-of-frame TCR alpha sharing seen in monozygotic twins.

cDNA carried unique molecular identifiers, and a universal primer site was added by template switching. One entry per CDR3 protein results from TCRdb running MiXCR on the 5' RACE reads. Of 450,000 or so distinct CDR3 sequences in the sample, around 20% were seen once. The V segment lost 10 bases and the J segment 7 bases; nucleotides outside the gene matches: 3. Germline CDR1 is ENHRY and CDR2 is SYGVKD. The CDR3 runs to 11 residues. The chain is built from TRBV10-3 and TRBJ2-3; the match to TRBD1 covers 9 bases. The sequenced material came from naive T cells sorted from blood. The receptor was isolated from a man aged 50 or older in good health. The CDR3 reads CARDRENTQYF. CDR3 coding DNA: TGTGCCAGGGACAGGGAAAATACGCAGTATTTT.